The rows below give T cell receptor beta chains drawn from one sample of a study of T cell responses to AZD1222 COVID-19 vaccine. Only in-frame clones appear in the TCRdb table, and some are missing; sequencing was by immunoSEQ multiplex PCR. The sample lists 120,000 or so clones, approximately 86% occurring once. The sequenced sample was peripheral blood, obtained on day 0 of AZD1222 vaccination. The source of these receptors is an adult in good health. CDR3s include the opening cysteine and the closing phenylalanine or tryptophan. A D gene is named only where the DNA matches it firmly. Only part of the rows carry a size: once, few, many, or a class if the clone is expanded.

J gene | CDR3 length | clone size | V gene | D gene | CDR3 protein | CDR3 DNA
TRBJ2-3 | 15 | . | TRBV28 | TRBD2 | CASISGGAGTDTQYF | TGTGCCAGCATTAGCGGGGGGGCAGGCACAGATACGCAGTATTTT
TRBJ1-4 | 18 | . | TRBV7-8 | TRBD1 | CASSQMTGAALINEKLFF | TGTGCCAGCAGCCAAATGACAGGGGCCGCCTTAATTAATGAAAAACTGTTTTTT
TRBJ2-5 | 15 | . | TRBV11-2 | . | CASSLTPDGAETQYF | TGTGCCAGCAGCTTAACGCCGGACGGGGCGGAGACCCAGTACTTC
TRBJ1-4 | 14 | . | TRBV28 | . | CASSLGGTNEKLFF | TGTGCCAGCAGTTTGGGGGGGACTAATGAAAAACTGTTTTTT
TRBJ1-2 | 16 | . | TRBV14 | TRBD1 | CASSRSSGQGFYGYTF | TGTGCCAGCAGCCGCTCGAGTGGACAGGGATTCTATGGCTACACCTTC
TRBJ2-7 | 15 | . | TRBV2 | TRBD2 | CASSEIRGGSYEQYF | TGTGCCAGCAGTGAAATACGGGGGGGATCCTACGAGCAGTACTTC
TRBJ2-2 | 16 | . | TRBV11-2 | . | CASSQMGGVNTGELFF | TGTGCCAGCAGCCAGATGGGGGGAGTGAACACCGGGGAGCTGTTTTTT
TRBJ1-4 | 14 | . | TRBV28 | . | CASGEIMQGEKLFF | TGTGCCTCAGGGGAGATTATGCAGGGAGAAAAACTGTTTTTT
TRBJ2-3 | 14 | once | TRBV29-1 | TRBD2 | CSVQIAGASDTQYF | TGCAGCGTGCAGATAGCGGGGGCATCAGATACGCAGTATTTT
TRBJ2-7 | 15 | . | TRBV6-5 | . | CASSYDRSPSYEQYF | TGTGCCAGCAGTTACGACAGGTCCCCTTCCTACGAGCAGTACTTC
TRBJ2-5 | 12 | . | TRBV2 | . | CASMRVLETQYF | TGTGCCAGCATGAGGGTATTGGAGACCCAGTACTTC
TRBJ1-2 | 17 | . | TRBV3-1/TRBV3-2 | . | CASSQDGVGSRAHGYTF | TGTGCCAGCAGCCAAGATGGGGTAGGCAGCAGGGCCCATGGCTACACCTTC
TRBJ2-7 | 13 | . | TRBV6-5 | . | CASKSTGSYEQYF | TGTGCCAGCAAGTCCACAGGGTCCTACGAGCAGTACTTC
TRBJ1-2 | 17 | once | TRBV5-1 | TRBD1 | CASSTSGTGMASTGYTF | TGCGCCAGCAGCACCTCCGGGACAGGGATGGCTTCGACTGGCTACACCTTC
TRBJ1-6 | 13 | few | TRBV14 | . | CASSQDGGSPLHF | TGTGCCAGCAGCCAAGACGGGGGTTCACCCCTCCACTTT
TRBJ2-7 | 11 | . | TRBV7-9 | . | CASTGSYEQYF | TGTGCCAGTACGGGGAGCTACGAGCAGTACTTC
TRBJ1-5 | 14 | . | TRBV6-5 | TRBD1 | CASSYGQGNQPQHF | TGTGCCAGCAGTTATGGACAGGGCAATCAGCCCCAGCATTTT
TRBJ2-1 | 16 | . | TRBV24-1 | TRBD2 | CATSLSGETLHNEQFF | TGTGCCACCAGTCTAAGCGGGGAAACATTACACAATGAGCAGTTCTTC
TRBJ2-3 | 14 | . | TRBV6-2/TRBV6-3 | . | CASSYSPGTDTQYF | TGTGCCAGCAGTTACTCTCCGGGAACAGATACGCAGTATTTT
TRBJ2-5 | 14 | . | TRBV7-2 | TRBD1 | CASSHTGVVETQYF | TGTGCCAGCAGTCACACAGGGGTGGTGGAGACCCAGTACTTC
TRBJ2-2 | 15 | few | TRBV7-9 | TRBD2 | CASSPRTSGTGELFF | TGTGCCAGCAGCCCGAGGACTAGCGGCACCGGGGAGCTGTTTTTT
TRBJ1-4 | 17 | . | TRBV7-2 | . | CASSLPWDRATNEKLFF | TGTGCCAGCAGCTTACCTTGGGACCGCGCAACTAATGAAAAACTGTTTTTT
TRBJ1-2 | 13 | few | TRBV4-3 | TRBD1 | CASSPTDRDGYTF | TGCGCCAGCAGCCCAACGGACAGGGATGGCTACACCTTC
TRBJ1-2 | 12 | . | TRBV30 | . | CAWGAGSEGYTF | TGTGCCTGGGGCGCGGGCTCGGAAGGCTACACCTTC
TRBJ2-3 | 14 | . | TRBV11-3 | . | CASSLDGMGDTQYF | TGTGCCAGCAGCTTAGACGGGATGGGGGATACGCAGTATTTT
TRBJ1-1 | 13 | . | TRBV19 | . | CASSIGRGNEAFF | TGTGCCAGTAGTATAGGACGGGGTAATGAAGCTTTCTTT
TRBJ1-1 | 12 | . | TRBV28 | TRBD1 | CASRDRDLEAFF | TGTGCCAGCAGGGACAGGGATCTTGAAGCTTTCTTT
TRBJ1-2 | 13 | . | TRBV27 | . | CASRTGVNYGYTF | TGTGCCAGCAGGACGGGTGTTAACTATGGCTACACCTTC
TRBJ2-5 | 14 | . | TRBV2 | . | CASSEAVGLETQYF | TGTGCCAGCAGTGAAGCAGTGGGGCTCGAGACCCAGTACTTC
TRBJ2-3 | 15 | . | TRBV5-1 | TRBD2 | CASSLALAGVDTQYF | TGCGCCAGCAGCTTGGCCCTAGCGGGGGTGGATACGCAGTATTTT
TRBJ1-6 | 14 | . | TRBV27 | . | CASRLTGLRSPLHF | TGTGCCAGCAGATTGACAGGTTTGAGGTCACCCCTCCACTTT
TRBJ1-6 | 16 | few | TRBV4-1 | . | CASSQVGKVYNSPLHF | TGCGCCAGCAGCCAAGTCGGGAAGGTCTATAATTCACCCCTCCACTTT
TRBJ1-2 | 14 | few | TRBV24-1 | . | CATSDANRAYGYTF | TGTGCCACCAGTGATGCAAACAGGGCCTATGGCTACACCTTC
TRBJ2-3 | 16 | . | TRBV2 | TRBD1 | CASSEGWTGRTDTQYF | TGTGCCAGCAGTGAAGGTTGGACAGGCCGCACAGATACGCAGTATTTT
TRBJ1-2 | 12 | . | TRBV29-1 | . | CSVFGTDYGYTF | TGCAGCGTTTTCGGGACCGACTATGGCTACACCTTC
TRBJ2-5 | 15 | . | TRBV7-2 | TRBD2 | CASSPKGLAGETQYF | TGTGCCAGCAGCCCCAAGGGACTAGCCGGGGAGACCCAGTACTTC
TRBJ2-5 | 13 | . | TRBV7-9 | . | CASSLLGLETQYF | TGTGCCAGCAGCTTACTCGGTTTAGAGACCCAGTACTTC
TRBJ1-2 | 14 | . | TRBV6-1 | TRBD1 | CASSEGTGLYGYTF | TGTGCCAGCAGTGAAGGGACAGGACTCTATGGCTACACCTTC
TRBJ1-1 | 13 | . | TRBV6-2/TRBV6-3 | . | CASSQEVGHEAFF | TGTGCCAGCAGTCAAGAGGTAGGCCATGAAGCTTTCTTT
TRBJ2-7 | 15 | . | TRBV27 | . | CASSLNPGYSYEQYF | TGTGCCAGCAGTTTAAATCCAGGGTACTCCTACGAGCAGTACTTC
TRBJ1-5 | 14 | . | TRBV6-2/TRBV6-3 | . | CASSPGGRNQPQHF | TGTGCCAGCAGCCCCGGGGGCCGTAATCAGCCCCAGCATTTT